A few counts support the clone carrying this TCR beta chain. The antigen is not known. Mouse gene names apply. The CDR3 end falls 4 residues outside the read, so it is completed with the germline J gene. This sample was included in a study of CD8+ T cells in alopecia areata. V was trimmed by 3 bases and J by 0 bases, leaving 9 bases between them. Per germline, CDR1 NNHDY and CDR2 SYVADS. This CDR3 region has 14 residues. Sequencing templates came from extracted RNA that was reverse transcribed into cDNA. Sequencing was performed with immunoSEQ multiplex PCR; in TCRdb, only in-frame clones are kept and a portion is missing. This table holds roughly 260,000 clones with no singletons; the top ten claim about 1.2%. Sorting of pooled cutaneous lymph node cells was based on CD4, CD8alpha, NKG2D, NKG2ACE and other markers. Study-wide results and limits: Higher clonality and more expanded CD8+ clones appeared in lesional than normal scalp.

Sequenced sample: CD4+ T cells sorted from a lymph node. This clonotype was sampled from a C3H/HeJ mouse with alopecia areata. For the strain, the MHC haplotype given is H2-k. The chain joins TRBV13-3 to TRBJ1-2; D is possibly TRBD1 (6 bases). The CDR3 bases that were read are TGTGCCAGCAGTGCAAACAGGGCAAACTCC. Amino acids: CASSANRANS. The entire CDR3 sequence reads CASSANRANSDYTF.